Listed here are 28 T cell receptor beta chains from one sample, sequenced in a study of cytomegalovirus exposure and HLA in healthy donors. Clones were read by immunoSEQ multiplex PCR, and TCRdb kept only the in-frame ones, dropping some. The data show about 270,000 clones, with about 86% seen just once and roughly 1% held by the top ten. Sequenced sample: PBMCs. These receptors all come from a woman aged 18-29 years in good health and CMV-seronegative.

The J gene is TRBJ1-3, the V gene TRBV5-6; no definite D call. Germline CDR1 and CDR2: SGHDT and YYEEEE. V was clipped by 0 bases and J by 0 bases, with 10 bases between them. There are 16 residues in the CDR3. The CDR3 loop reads CASSLGFPSSGNTIYF. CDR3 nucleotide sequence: TGTGCCAGCAGCTTGGGTTTCCCGAGCTCTGGAAACACCATATATTTT.

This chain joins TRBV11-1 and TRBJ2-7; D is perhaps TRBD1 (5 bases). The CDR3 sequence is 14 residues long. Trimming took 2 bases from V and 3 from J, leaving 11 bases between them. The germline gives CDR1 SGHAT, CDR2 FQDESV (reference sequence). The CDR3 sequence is CASSLRQGDYEQYF. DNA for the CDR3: TGTGCCAGCAGCTTAAGGCAGGGCGACTACGAGCAGTACTTC. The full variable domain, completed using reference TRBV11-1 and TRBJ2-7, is EAEVAQSPRYKITEKSQAVAFWCDPISGHATLYWYRQILGQGPELLVQFQDESVVDDSQLPKDRFSAERLKGVDSTLKIQPAELGDSAMYLCASSLRQGDYEQYFGPGTRLTVT.

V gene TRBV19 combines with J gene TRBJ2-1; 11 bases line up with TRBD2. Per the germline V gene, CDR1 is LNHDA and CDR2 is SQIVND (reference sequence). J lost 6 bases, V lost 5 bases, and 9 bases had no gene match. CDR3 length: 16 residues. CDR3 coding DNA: TGTGCCAGTAGTCTCTTAGCGGGAGGGCCCATCAATGAGCAGTTCTTC. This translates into CASSLLAGGPINEQFF.

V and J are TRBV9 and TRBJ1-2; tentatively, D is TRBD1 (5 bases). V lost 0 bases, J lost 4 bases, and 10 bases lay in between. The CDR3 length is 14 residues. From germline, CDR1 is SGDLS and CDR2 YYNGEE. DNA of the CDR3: TGTGCCAGCAGCGTAGCAGGGCCTAGCTATGGCTACACCTTC. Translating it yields CASSVAGPSYGYTF.

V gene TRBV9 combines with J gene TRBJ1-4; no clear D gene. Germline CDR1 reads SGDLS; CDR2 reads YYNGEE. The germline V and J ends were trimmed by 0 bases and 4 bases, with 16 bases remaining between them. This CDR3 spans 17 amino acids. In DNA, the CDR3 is TGTGCCAGCAGCGTAGGAGTAGGCGGTCCCCATAATGAAAAACTGTTTTTT. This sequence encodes CASSVGVGGPHNEKLFF.

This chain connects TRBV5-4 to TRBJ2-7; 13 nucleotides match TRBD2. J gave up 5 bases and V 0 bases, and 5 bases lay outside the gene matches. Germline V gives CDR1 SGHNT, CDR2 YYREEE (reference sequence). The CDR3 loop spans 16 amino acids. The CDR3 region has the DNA TGTGCCAGCAGCTTGGAACTAGCGGGGGGGCGAAACGAGCAGTACTTC. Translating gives CASSLELAGGRNEQYF.

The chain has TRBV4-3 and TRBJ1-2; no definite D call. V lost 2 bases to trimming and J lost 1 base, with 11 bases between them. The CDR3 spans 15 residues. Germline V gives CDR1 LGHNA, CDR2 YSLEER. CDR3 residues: CASSQLGAINYGYTF. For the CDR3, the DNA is TGCGCCAGCAGCCAACTGGGCGCGATTAACTATGGCTACACCTTC.

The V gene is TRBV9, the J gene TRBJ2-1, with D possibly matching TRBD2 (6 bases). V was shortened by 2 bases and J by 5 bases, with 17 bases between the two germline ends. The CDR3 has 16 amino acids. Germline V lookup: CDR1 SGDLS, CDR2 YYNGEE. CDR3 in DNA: TGTGCCAGCAGCGTTTACCTATCGGGCGGGAACAATGAGCAGTTCTTC. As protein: CASSVYLSGGNNEQFF.

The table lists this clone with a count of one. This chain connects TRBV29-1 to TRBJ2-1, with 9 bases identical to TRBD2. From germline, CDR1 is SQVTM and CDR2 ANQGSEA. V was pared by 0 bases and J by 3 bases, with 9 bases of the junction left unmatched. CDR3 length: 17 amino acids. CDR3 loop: CSVEEAIAGVNYNEQFF. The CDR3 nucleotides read TGCAGCGTTGAAGAGGCCATAGCGGGAGTGAACTACAATGAGCAGTTCTTC.

CDR3 DNA: TGCGCCAGCAGCTGGGACAGGGTGGCGGGGGAGCAGTACTTC. This codes for CASSWDRVAGEQYF. The chain employs TRBV5-1 and TRBJ2-7; 9 bases line up with TRBD1. The V gene's germline CDR1 is SGHRS and CDR2 YFSETQ. Germline trimming cut 3 bases from V and 7 bases from J; bases unmatched to any gene: 8. The CDR3 consists of 14 residues.

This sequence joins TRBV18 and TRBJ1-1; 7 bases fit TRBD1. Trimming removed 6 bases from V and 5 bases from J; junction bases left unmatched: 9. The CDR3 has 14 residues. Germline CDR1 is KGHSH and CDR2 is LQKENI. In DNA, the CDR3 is TGTGCCAGCTCCTACGACAGGGTTGCGACTGAAGCTTTCTTT. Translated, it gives CASSYDRVATEAFF.

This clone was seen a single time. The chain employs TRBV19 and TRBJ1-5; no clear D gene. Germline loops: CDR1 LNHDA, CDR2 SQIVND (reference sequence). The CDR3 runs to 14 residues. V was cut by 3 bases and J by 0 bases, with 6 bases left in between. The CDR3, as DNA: TGTGCCAGTAGTATTCCGGGTAGCAATCAGCCCCAGCATTTT. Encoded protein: CASSIPGSNQPQHF.

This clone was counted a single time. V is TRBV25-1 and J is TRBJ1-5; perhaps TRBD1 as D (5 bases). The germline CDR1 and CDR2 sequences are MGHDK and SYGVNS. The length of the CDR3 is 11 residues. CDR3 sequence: CEGFFWQPQHF. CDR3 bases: TGTGAGGGGTTTTTTTGGCAGCCCCAGCATTTT.

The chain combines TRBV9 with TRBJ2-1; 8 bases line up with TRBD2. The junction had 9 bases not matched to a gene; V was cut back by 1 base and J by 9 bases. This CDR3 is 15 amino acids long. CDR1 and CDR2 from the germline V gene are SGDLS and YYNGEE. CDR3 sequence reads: CASSVIAGNTGEQFF. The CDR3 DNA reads TGTGCCAGCAGCGTAATAGCGGGAAACACAGGTGAGCAGTTCTTC.

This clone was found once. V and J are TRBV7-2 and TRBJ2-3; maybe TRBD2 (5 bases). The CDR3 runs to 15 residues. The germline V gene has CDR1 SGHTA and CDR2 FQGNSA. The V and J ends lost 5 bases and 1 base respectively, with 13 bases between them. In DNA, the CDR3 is TGTGCCAGCAGCCGAGGACTTCCCGGCACAGATACGCAGTATTTT. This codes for CASSRGLPGTDTQYF. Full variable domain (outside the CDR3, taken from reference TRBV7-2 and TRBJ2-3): GAGVSQSPSNKVTEKGKDVELRCDPISGHTALYWYRQSLGQGLEFLIYFQGNSAPDKSGLPSDRFSAERTGGSVSTLTIQRTQQEDSAVYLCASSRGLPGTDTQYFGPGTRLTVL.

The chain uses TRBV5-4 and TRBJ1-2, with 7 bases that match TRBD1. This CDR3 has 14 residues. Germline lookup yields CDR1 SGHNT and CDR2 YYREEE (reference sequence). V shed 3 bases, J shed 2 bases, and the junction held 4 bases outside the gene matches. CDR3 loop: CASSYPTGNYGYTF. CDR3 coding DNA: TGTGCCAGCAGCTACCCGACAGGGAACTATGGCTACACCTTC.

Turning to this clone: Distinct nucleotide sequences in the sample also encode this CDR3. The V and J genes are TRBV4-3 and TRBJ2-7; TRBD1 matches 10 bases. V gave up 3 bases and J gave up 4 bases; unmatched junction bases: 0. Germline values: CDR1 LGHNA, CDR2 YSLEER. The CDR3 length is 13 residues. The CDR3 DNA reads TGCGCCAGCAGCCAGGACAGGGGGTACGAGCAGTACTTC. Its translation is CASSQDRGYEQYF.

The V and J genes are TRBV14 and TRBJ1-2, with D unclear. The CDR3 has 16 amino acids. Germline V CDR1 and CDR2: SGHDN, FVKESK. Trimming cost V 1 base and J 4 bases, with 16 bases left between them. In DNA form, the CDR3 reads TGTGCCAGCAGCCAAGTGGCTAAAGGGAGGGTCTATGGCTACACCTTC. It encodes CASSQVAKGRVYGYTF.

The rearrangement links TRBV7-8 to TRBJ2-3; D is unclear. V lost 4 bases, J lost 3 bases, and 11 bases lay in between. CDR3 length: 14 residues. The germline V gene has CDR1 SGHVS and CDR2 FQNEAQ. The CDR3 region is CASSYNAVTDTQYF. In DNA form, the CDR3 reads TGTGCCAGCAGCTATAACGCAGTAACAGATACGCAGTATTTT.

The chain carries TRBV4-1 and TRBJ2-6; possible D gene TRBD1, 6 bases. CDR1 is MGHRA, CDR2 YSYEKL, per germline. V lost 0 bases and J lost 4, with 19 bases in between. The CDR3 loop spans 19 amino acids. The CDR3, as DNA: TGCGCCAGCAGCCAAGAGGACCGAAATACAGGGTACGGGGCCAACGTCCTGACTTTC. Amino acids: CASSQEDRNTGYGANVLTF.

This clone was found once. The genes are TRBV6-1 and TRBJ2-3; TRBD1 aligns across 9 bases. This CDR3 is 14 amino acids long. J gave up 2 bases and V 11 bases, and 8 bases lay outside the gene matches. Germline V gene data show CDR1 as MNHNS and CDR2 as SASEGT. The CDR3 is CAGGTGQLTDTQYF. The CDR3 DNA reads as TGTGCCGGGGGGACAGGGCAACTCACAGATACGCAGTATTTT.

The CDR3 DNA reads TGTGCCAGCAGCCCCCCGCGGCATGCTAACTATGGCTACACCTTC. Protein sequence: CASSPPRHANYGYTF. The J gene is TRBJ1-2, the V gene TRBV6-1; D call uncertain. CDR1 is MNHNS and CDR2 is SASEGT in the germline V gene. The CDR3 length is 15 residues. Trimming removed 6 bases from V and 0 bases from J, with 14 bases in between.

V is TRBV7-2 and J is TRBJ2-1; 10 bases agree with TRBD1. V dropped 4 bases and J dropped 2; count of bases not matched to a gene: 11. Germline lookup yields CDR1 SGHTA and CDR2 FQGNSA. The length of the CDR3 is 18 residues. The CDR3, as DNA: TGTGCCAGCAGCTCAGATCTCCGGGACAGGGGCACCTACAATGAGCAGTTCTTC. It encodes CASSSDLRDRGTYNEQFF.

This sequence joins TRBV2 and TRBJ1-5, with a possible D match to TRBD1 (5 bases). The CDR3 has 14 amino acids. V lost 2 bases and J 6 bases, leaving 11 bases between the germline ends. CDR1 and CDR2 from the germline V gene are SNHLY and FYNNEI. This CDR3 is CASSERQGGQPQHF. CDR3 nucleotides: TGTGCCAGCAGTGAAAGGCAGGGCGGTCAGCCCCAGCATTTT.

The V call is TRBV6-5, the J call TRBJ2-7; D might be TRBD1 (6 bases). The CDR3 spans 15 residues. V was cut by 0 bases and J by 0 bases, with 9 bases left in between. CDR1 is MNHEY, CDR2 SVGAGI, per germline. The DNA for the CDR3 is TGTGCCAGCAGTTACTCAGGGGGACGCTCCTACGAGCAGTACTTC. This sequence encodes CASSYSGGRSYEQYF.

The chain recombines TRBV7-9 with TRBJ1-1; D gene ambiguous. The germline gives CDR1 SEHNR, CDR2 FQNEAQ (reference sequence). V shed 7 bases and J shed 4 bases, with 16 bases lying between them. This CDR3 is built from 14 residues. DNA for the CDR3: TGTGCCAGCACCTCGACCTTGGGAGTCACTGAAGCTTTCTTT. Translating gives CASTSTLGVTEAFF.

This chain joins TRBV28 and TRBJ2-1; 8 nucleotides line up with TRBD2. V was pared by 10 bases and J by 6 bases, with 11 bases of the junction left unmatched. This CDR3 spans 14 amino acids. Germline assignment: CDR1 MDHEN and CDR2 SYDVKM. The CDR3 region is CATGGANKFNEQFF. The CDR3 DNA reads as TGTGCCACCGGGGGGGCCAACAAATTCAATGAGCAGTTCTTC.

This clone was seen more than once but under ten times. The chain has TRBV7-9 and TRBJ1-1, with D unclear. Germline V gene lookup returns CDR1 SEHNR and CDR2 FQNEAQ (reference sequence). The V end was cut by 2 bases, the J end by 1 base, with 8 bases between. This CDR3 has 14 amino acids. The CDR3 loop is CASSLQAGNTEAFF. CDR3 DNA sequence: TGTGCCAGCAGCTTACAAGCGGGGAACACTGAAGCTTTCTTT.